These 24 T cell receptor beta chains came from one sample sequenced in a study of monozygotic twins with inflammatory bowel disease (dated by TCRdb to between 2018 and 2021). Library generation was performed with 5' RACE. These reads were obtained on an Illumina HiSeq 2500. TCRdb reprocessed the reads, and each CDR3 protein sequence is entered once, without DNA. This sample's records show approximately 100,000 distinct CDR3 sequences. The top ten hold around 11% of the sample. The specimen was blood. The receptor set was obtained from a human donor with ulcerative colitis or Crohn's disease, or a healthy co-twin of an affected twin (not recorded which).

V and J are TRBV28 and TRBJ2-1. Germline CDR1 reads MDHEN; CDR2 reads SYDVKM. The CDR3 sequence is 15 residues long. CDR3: CASSASQGSYNEQFF.

The rearrangement joins TRBV11-2 to TRBJ2-1; TCRdb's D call of TRBD1 is untestable without DNA. Per germline, CDR1 SGHAT and CDR2 FQNNGV. The CDR3 runs 15 residues. CDR3 sequence: CASGLLAGARGEQFF.

The rearrangement links TRBV7-2 to TRBJ2-1; TCRdb's D call, TRBD2, is unchecked because there is no DNA. The CDR3 has 15 residues. Germline values: CDR1 SGHTA, CDR2 FQGNSA. The CDR3 reads CASRTLGTSNNEQFF.

The chain couples TRBV7-9 to TRBJ1-2; without DNA, the TCRdb call of TRBD1 cannot be checked. Germline values: CDR1 SEHNR, CDR2 FQNEAQ (reference sequence). CDR3 length equals 15 residues. CDR3 loop: CASSFTRGPLYGYTF. Full variable domain (missing parts from reference TRBV7-9 and TRBJ1-2): DTGVSQNPRHKITKRGQNVTFRCDPISEHNRLYWYRQTLGQGPEFLTYFQNEAQLEKSRLLSDRFSAERPKGSFSTLEIQRTEQGDSAMYLCASSFTRGPLYGYTFGSGTRLTVV.

The chain employs TRBV20-1 and TRBJ2-5; without DNA, the TCRdb call of TRBD1 cannot be checked. Germline lookup yields CDR1 DFQATT and CDR2 SNEGSKA (reference sequence). CDR3 length: 15 amino acids. This CDR3 reads CSALASGTTLGTQYF.

The rearrangement joins TRBV7-9 to TRBJ1-2. CDR1 SEHNR and CDR2 FQNEAQ come from the germline V gene (reference sequence). This CDR3 is 14 amino acids long. The CDR3 spells CASTDAAREGGYTF.

V is TRBV20-1 and J is TRBJ2-7; TCRdb selects TRBD1, and the lack of DNA leaves this call unchecked. Germline CDR1 is DFQATT and CDR2 is SNEGSKA (reference sequence). The CDR3 has 16 residues. This CDR3 is CSARGYRQAKEDEQYF.

J is TRBJ2-2 and V is TRBV6-1; TCRdb lists TRBD1, though no DNA is available to test this call. This CDR3 is built from 15 residues. Germline CDR1 MNHNS, CDR2 SASEGT. The CDR3 reads CASTPMGGGTGELFF.

This chain uses TRBV28 with TRBJ2-7; TCRdb returns TRBD1, unconfirmable since there is no DNA. Germline CDR1 and CDR2: MDHEN and SYDVKM. The CDR3 sequence is 14 residues long. The CDR3 protein is CASSRNAGVYEQYF.

The V and J genes are TRBV9 and TRBJ1-2; the D call of TRBD1 rests on TCRdb alone, since no DNA is present to check it. Germline loops: CDR1 SGDLS, CDR2 YYNGEE. The CDR3 length is 15 residues. The CDR3 sequence is CASSPRDRGNYGYTF. Full variable domain (missing parts from reference TRBV9 and TRBJ1-2): DSGVTQTPKHLITATGQRVTLRCSPRSGDLSVYWYQQSLDQGLQFLIQYYNGEERAKGNILERFSAQQFPDLHSELNLSSLELGDSALYFCASSPRDRGNYGYTFGSGTRLTVV.

The chain has TRBV28 and TRBJ2-7; the D gene TCRdb calls, TRBD1, cannot be checked with no DNA. Per the germline V gene, CDR1 is MDHEN and CDR2 is SYDVKM. This CDR3 is 16 amino acids long. The CDR3 spells CASSPGGGSSYYEQYF.

The chain uses TRBV7-2 and TRBJ1-2; the D call of TRBD1 rests on TCRdb alone, since no DNA is present to check it. CDR1 is SGHTA, CDR2 FQGNSA, per germline. The CDR3 sequence is 13 residues long. The CDR3 loop reads CASSHGQLYGYTF.

The chain carries TRBV19 and TRBJ2-2; TCRdb selects TRBD1, and the lack of DNA leaves this call unchecked. This CDR3 spans 17 amino acids. Per the germline V gene, CDR1 is LNHDA and CDR2 is SQIVND (reference sequence). The chain's CDR3 is CASKPPHRDRVTGELFF.

The genes are TRBV19 and TRBJ1-1. CDR1 and CDR2 from the germline V gene are LNHDA and SQIVND (reference sequence). CDR3 length: 16 residues. The CDR3 loop reads CASSTAAHERNHEAFF.

This chain joins TRBV21-1 and TRBJ2-7; the D call of TRBD2 rests on TCRdb alone, since no DNA is present to check it. TRBV21-1 is a documented pseudogene. The CDR3 extends over 18 amino acids. CDR3 amino acids: CASSKDPSGVAGVYEQYF.

The gene calls are TRBV28 and TRBJ2-3; without DNA, the TCRdb call of TRBD1 cannot be checked. The CDR3 is made up of 14 amino acids. Germline assignment: CDR1 MDHEN and CDR2 SYDVKM. CDR3 sequence reads: CASTGGTDTDTQYF. Full variable domain (missing parts from reference TRBV28 and TRBJ2-3): DVKVTQSSRYLVKRTGEKVFLECVQDMDHENMFWYRQDPGLGLRLIYFSYDVKMKEKGDIPEGYSVSREKKERFSLILESASTNQTSMYLCASTGGTDTDTQYFGPGTRLTVL.

V is TRBV7-8 and J is TRBJ2-7; TCRdb calls TRBD1, which cannot be checked without DNA. This CDR3 spans 15 amino acids. CDR1 is SGHVS and CDR2 is FQNEAQ in the germline V gene. CDR3: CASSAQGSPSYEQYF.

This chain uses TRBV4-1 with TRBJ2-7. The CDR3 is 15 amino acids. Germline CDR1 reads MGHRA; CDR2 reads YSYEKL. CDR3 amino acids: CASSQDSARSYEQYF.

The chain recombines TRBV5-1 with TRBJ2-3. This CDR3 is 16 amino acids long. The germline V gene has CDR1 SGHRS and CDR2 YFSETQ. CDR3 region: CASSLGSRYSTDTQYF.

This rearrangement joins TRBV7-3 to TRBJ2-6; TCRdb's assignment of TRBD1 cannot be checked, as there is no DNA. The CDR3 totals 16 residues. The germline V gene encodes CDR1 SGHTA and CDR2 FQGTGA. This CDR3 reads CASRTGAPSGGNVLTF.

The rearrangement joins TRBV10-3 to TRBJ2-1; TCRdb gives TRBD1 as the D gene, but with no DNA this cannot be confirmed. CDR3 length equals 18 residues. From germline, CDR1 is ENHRY and CDR2 SYGVKD. CDR3: CAISESPPLATSYNEQFF.

V is TRBV7-2 and J is TRBJ1-2. The CDR3 runs to 12 residues. Germline CDR1 is SGHTA and CDR2 is FQGNSA. The CDR3 loop is CASSLAVDGYTF.

The chain uses TRBV20-1 and TRBJ1-4; TCRdb's D gene call, TRBD1, goes unchecked for lack of DNA. The CDR3 is made up of 13 amino acids. Per the germline V gene, CDR1 is DFQATT and CDR2 is SNEGSKA (reference sequence). Here the CDR3 reads CSAPTGMDEKLFF.

The chain carries TRBV21-1 and TRBJ2-6. TRBV21-1 is assigned pseudogene status. The CDR3 runs to 17 residues. CDR3 sequence reads: CASSKLSSDSGANVLTF.